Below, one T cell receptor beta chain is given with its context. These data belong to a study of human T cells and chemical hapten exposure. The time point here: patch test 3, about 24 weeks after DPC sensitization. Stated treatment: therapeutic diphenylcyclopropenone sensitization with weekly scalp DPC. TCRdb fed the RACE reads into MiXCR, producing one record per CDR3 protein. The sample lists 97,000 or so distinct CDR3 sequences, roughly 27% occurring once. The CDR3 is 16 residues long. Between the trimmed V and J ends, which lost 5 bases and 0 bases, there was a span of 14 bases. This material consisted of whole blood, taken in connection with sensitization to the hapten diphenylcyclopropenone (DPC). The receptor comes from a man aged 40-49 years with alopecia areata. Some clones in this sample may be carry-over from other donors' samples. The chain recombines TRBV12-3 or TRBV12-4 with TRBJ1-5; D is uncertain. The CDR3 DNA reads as TGTGCCAGCAGTCCCATGCATGCTTATAGCAATCAGCCCCAGCATTTT. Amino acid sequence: CASSPMHAYSNQPQHF.